This T cell receptor (beta chain) was documented in a study of blood T cell repertoires in COVID-19. Study details: PBMCs, B-cell-depleted T cells, or T cells were the source of the cDNA or gDNA that made up the material.

In its sample, this clone was seen once. This CDR3 is 15 amino acids long. The V and J ends lost 2 bases and 2 bases respectively, with 9 bases between them. Germline values: CDR1 LGHDT, CDR2 YNNKEL (reference sequence). Generated by immunoSEQ multiplex PCR, the TCRdb table keeps only in-frame clones and is missing some. Of approximately 150,000 clones in the sample, more than 75% were seen once. The sequence was obtained from a woman in her fifties or sixties with active or convalescent COVID-19. The sequenced material came from peripheral blood. This chain joins TRBV3-1 (or the pseudogene TRBV3-2) and TRBJ2-2; D unresolved. The CDR3: CASSQLRINTGELFF. CDR3 bases: TGTGCCAGCAGCCAATTGAGGATTAACACCGGGGAGCTGTTTTTT.